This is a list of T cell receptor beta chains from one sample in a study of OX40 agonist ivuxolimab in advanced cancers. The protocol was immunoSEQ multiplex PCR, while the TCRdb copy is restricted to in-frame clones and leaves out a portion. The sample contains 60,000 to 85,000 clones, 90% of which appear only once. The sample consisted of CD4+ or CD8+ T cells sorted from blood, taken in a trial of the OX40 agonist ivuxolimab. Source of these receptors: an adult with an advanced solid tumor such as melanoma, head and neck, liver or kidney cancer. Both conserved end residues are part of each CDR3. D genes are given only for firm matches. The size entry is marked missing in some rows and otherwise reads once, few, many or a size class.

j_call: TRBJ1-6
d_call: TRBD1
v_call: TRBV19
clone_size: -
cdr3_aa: CASSFGTGTDSPLHF
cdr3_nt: TGTGCCAGTAGTTTCGGGACAGGTACCGATTCACCCCTCCACTTT

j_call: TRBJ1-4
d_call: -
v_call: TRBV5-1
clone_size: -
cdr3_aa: CASSLGEQKNEKLFF
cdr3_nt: TGCGCCAGCAGCTTGGGGGAGCAAAAAAATGAAAAACTGTTTTTT

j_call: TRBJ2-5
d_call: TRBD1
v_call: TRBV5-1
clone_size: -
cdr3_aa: CASSSDRVGGETQYF
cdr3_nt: TGCGCCAGCAGCTCGGACAGGGTCGGAGGGGAGACCCAGTACTTC

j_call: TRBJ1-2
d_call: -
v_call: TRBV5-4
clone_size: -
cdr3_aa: CASSWEILRGYTF
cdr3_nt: TGTGCCAGCAGCTGGGAGATCCTGCGTGGCTACACCTTC

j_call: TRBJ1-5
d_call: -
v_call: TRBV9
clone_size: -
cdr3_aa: CASSATSTEYSNQPQHF
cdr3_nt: TGTGCCAGCAGCGCCACCTCGACAGAATATAGCAATCAGCCCCAGCATTTT

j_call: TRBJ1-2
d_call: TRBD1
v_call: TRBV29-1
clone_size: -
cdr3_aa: CSVVWQGENYGYTF
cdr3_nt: TGCAGCGTTGTGTGGCAGGGGGAAAACTATGGCTACACCTTC

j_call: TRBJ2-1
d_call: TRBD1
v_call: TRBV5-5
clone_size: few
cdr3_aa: CASSSGQASSYNEQFF
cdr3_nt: TGTGCCAGCAGCTCCGGACAGGCGAGCTCCTACAATGAGCAGTTCTTC

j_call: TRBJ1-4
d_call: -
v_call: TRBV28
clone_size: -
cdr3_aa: CASSSLGSSTNEKLFF
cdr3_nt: TGTGCCAGCAGTTCGCTAGGGTCATCAACTAATGAAAAACTGTTTTTT

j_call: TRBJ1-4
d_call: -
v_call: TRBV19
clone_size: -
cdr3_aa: CASSMRWGAGANEKLFF
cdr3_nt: TGTGCCAGTAGTATGCGATGGGGCGCGGGAGCTAATGAAAAACTGTTTTTT

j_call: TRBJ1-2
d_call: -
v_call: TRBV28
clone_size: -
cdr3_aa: CASSYPGGTNYGYTF
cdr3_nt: TGTGCCAGCAGCTACCCGGGGGGGACTAACTATGGCTACACCTTC

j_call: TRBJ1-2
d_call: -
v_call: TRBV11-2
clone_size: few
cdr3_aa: CASTPSALGYTF
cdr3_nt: TGTGCCAGCACCCCCTCGGCGCTTGGCTACACCTTC

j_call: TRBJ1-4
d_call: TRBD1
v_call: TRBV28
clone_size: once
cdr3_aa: CASSLSGTGTEMEKLFF
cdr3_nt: TGTGCCAGCAGTTTATCGGGAACTGGGACAGAGATGGAAAAACTGTTTTTT

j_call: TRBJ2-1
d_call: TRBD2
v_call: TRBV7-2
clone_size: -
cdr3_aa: CASSLVLASGSYNEQFF
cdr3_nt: TGTGCCAGCAGCTTAGTGTTGGCTAGCGGGAGTTACAATGAGCAGTTCTTC

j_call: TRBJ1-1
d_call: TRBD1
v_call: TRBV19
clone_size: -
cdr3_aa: CASSIRGQISRGNTEAFF
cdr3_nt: TGTGCCAGTAGTATAAGGGGACAGATTTCACGAGGGAACACTGAAGCTTTCTTT

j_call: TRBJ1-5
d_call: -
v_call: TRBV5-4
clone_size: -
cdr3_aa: CASSLGGGNQPQHF
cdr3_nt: TGTGCCAGCAGCTTGGGGGGGGGCAATCAGCCCCAGCATTTT

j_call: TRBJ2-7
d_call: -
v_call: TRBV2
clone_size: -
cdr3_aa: CASRTDSYEQYF
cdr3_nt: TGTGCCAGCAGGACCGACTCCTACGAGCAGTACTTC

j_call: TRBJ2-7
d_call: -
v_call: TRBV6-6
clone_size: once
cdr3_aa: CASSKGYYEQYF
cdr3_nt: TGTGCCAGCAGTAAAGGCTACTACGAGCAGTACTTC

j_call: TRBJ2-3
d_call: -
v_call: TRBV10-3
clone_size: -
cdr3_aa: CAISEPPFTDTQYF
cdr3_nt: TGTGCCATCAGTGAGCCCCCGTTCACAGATACGCAGTATTTT

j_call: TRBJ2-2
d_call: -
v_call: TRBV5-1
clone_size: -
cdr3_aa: CASTENTGELFF
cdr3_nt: TGCGCCAGCACCGAGAACACCGGGGAGCTGTTTTTT

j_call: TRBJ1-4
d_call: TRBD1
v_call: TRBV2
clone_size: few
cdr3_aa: CASRYTGGGEKLFF
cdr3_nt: TGTGCCAGCAGGTATACAGGGGGTGGAGAAAAACTGTTTTTT

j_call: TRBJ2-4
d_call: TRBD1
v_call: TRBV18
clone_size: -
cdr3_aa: CASSQGAIQYF
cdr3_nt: TGTGCCAGCTCACAGGGGGCCATTCAGTACTTC

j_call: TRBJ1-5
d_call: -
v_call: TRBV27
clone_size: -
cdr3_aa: CASSSTGEPQHF
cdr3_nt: TGTGCCAGCAGTTCAACGGGGGAGCCCCAGCATTTT

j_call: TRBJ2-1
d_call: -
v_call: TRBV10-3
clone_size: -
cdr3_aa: CAIRAPSDEQFF
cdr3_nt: TGTGCCATCAGGGCCCCCAGCGATGAGCAGTTCTTC

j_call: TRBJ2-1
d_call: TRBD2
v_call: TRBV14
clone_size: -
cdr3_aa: CASSQLGLAGGNEQFF
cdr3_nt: TGTGCCAGCAGCCAATTGGGACTAGCGGGGGGAAATGAGCAGTTCTTC

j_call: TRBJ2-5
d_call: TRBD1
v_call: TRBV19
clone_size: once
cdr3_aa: CASRGNRGRETQYF
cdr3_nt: TGTGCCAGTAGGGGGAACAGGGGGCGCGAGACCCAGTACTTC

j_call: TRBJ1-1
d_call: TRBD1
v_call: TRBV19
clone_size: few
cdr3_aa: CASSITGGLNTEAFF
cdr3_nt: TGTGCCAGTAGTATTACAGGGGGTCTGAACACTGAAGCTTTCTTT

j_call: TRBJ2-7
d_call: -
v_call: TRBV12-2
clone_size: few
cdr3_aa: CASREGRGEYF
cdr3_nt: TGTGCAAGTCGCGAAGGAAGAGGGGAATACTTC

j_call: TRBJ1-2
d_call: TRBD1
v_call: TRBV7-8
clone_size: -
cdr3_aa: CASSSSGQGGTANYGYTF
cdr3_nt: TGTGCCAGCAGCTCTAGTGGACAGGGGGGAACTGCTAACTATGGCTACACCTTC

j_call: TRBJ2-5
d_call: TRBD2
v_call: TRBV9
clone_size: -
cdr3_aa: CASSVGGLAGAGETQYF
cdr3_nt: TGTGCCAGCAGCGTAGGGGGCCTAGCGGGAGCGGGGGAGACCCAGTACTTC

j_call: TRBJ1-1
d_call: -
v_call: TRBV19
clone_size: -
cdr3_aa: CAAKQGGNTEAFF
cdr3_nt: TGTGCCGCCAAACAGGGCGGGAACACTGAAGCTTTCTTT

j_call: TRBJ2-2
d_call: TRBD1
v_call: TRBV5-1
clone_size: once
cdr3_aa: CASSTQGADDTGELFF
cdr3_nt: TGCGCCAGCAGCACACAGGGGGCGGACGACACCGGGGAGCTGTTTTTT

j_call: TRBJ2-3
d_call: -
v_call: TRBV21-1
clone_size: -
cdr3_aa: CASSKAQGTDTQYF
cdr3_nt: TGTGCCAGCAGCAAAGCACAGGGCACAGATACGCAGTATTTT

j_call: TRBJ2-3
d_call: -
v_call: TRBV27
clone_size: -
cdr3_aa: CASSLSVTDTQYF
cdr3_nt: TGTGCCAGCAGTTTATCCGTGACAGATACGCAGTATTTT

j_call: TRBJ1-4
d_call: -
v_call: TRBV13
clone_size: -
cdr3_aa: CASSLRSGENEKLFF
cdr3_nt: TGTGCCAGCAGCCTCCGGTCCGGAGAAAATGAAAAACTGTTTTTT

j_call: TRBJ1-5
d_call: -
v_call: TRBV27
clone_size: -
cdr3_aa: CASTRGRDFNSNQPQHF
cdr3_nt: TGTGCCAGCACTCGGGGCAGGGATTTTAATAGCAATCAGCCCCAGCATTTT

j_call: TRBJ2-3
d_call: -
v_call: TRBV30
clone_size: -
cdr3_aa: CAWRAVSSTDTQYF
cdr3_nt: TGTGCCTGGAGAGCCGTCAGTAGCACAGATACGCAGTATTTT

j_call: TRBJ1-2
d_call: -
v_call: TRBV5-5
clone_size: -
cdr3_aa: CASLNTGKLDYGYTF
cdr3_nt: TGTGCCAGCCTTAATACAGGGAAGTTAGACTATGGCTACACCTTC

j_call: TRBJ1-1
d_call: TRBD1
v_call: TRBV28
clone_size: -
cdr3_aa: CASSQFGTGRNEAFF
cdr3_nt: TGTGCCAGCAGCCAATTCGGGACAGGGAGGAATGAAGCTTTCTTT

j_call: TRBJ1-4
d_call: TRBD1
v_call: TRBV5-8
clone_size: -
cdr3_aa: CASSPDAFAGTGEEKLFF
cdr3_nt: TGTGCCAGCAGCCCCGATGCCTTCGCCGGGACAGGGGAGGAAAAACTGTTTTTT

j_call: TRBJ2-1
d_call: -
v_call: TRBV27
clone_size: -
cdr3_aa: CASTSALGQFF
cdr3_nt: TGTGCCAGCACTAGCGCCCTAGGGCAGTTCTTC

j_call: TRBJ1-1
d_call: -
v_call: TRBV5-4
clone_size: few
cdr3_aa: CASSIPKAGDTEAFF
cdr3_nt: TGTGCCAGCAGTATCCCTAAGGCGGGTGACACTGAAGCTTTCTTT

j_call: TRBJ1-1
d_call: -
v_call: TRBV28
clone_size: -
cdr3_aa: CASSLVGFDTEAFF
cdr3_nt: TGTGCCAGCAGTTTAGTGGGGTTTGACACTGAAGCTTTCTTT

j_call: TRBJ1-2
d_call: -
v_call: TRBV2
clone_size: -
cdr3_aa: CASSEARFGGRPPYGYTF
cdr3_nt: TGTGCCAGCAGTGAAGCAAGGTTCGGAGGCAGGCCGCCCTATGGCTACACCTTC

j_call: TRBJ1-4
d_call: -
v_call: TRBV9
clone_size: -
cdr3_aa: CASSPHGGENEKLFF
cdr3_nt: TGTGCCAGCAGCCCCCACGGGGGGGAAAATGAAAAACTGTTTTTT

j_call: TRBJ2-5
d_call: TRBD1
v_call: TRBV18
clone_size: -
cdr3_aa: CASSPLGQRETQYF
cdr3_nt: TGTGCCAGCTCACCACTGGGACAGAGGGAGACCCAGTACTTC

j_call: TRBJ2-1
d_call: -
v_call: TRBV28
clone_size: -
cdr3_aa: CASTSGVPYNEQFF
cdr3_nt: TGTGCCAGCACTTCCGGGGTCCCCTACAATGAGCAGTTCTTC

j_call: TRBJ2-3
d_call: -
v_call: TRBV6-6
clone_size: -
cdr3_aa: CASSSAGRPDTQYF
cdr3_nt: TGTGCCAGCAGTTCGGCGGGAAGGCCAGATACGCAGTATTTT

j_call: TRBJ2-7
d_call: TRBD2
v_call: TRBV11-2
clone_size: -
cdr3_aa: CASSLSSGRFEQYF
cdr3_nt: TGTGCCAGCAGCTTGAGTAGCGGGAGGTTCGAGCAGTACTTC

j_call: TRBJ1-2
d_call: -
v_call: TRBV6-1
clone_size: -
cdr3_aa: CASSEYGSRGYTF
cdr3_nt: TGTGCCAGCAGTGAATACGGATCGAGGGGCTACACCTTC

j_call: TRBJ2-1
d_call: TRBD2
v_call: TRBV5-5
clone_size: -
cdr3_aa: CASSLMTSGTAEQFF
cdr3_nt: TGTGCCAGCAGCTTGATGACTAGCGGCACAGCAGAGCAGTTCTTC

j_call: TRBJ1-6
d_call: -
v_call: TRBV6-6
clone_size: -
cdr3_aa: CASSYELGNSPLHF
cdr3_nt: TGTGCCAGCAGTTACGAGTTGGGGAATTCACCCCTCCACTTT

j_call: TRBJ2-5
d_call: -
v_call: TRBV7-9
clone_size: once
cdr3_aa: CASSLVVLKETQYF
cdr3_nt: TGTGCCAGCAGCTTAGTGGTCCTTAAAGAGACCCAGTACTTC

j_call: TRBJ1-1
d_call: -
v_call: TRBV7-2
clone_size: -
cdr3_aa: CASSRRTAEFRMNTEAFF
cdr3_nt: TGTGCCAGCAGCCGGCGGACAGCTGAGTTCCGGATGAACACTGAAGCTTTCTTT

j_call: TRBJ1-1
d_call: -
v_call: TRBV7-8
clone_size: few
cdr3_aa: CASTNSVMNTEAFF
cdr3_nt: TGTGCCAGCACCAACTCGGTAATGAACACTGAAGCTTTCTTT

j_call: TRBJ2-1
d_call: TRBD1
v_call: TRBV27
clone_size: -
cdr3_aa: CASRRPGQGARDEQFF
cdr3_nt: TGTGCCAGCAGAAGACCGGGACAGGGGGCTCGGGATGAGCAGTTCTTC

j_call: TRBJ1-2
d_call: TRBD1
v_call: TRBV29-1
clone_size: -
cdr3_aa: CSVGSTGDYTF
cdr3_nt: TGCAGCGTTGGGTCGACAGGGGACTACACCTTC

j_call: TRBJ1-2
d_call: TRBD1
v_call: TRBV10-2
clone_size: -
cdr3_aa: CASSRDRAGGYTF
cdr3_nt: TGCGCCAGCAGCCGGGACAGGGCGGGTGGCTACACCTTC

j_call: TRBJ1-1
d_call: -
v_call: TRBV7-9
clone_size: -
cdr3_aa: CASRDNTEAFF
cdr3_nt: TGTGCCAGCAGAGACAACACTGAAGCTTTCTTT

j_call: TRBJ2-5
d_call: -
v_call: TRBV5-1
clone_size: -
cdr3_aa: CASSLGGGRETQYF
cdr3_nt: TGCGCCAGCAGCTTGGGTGGTGGACGCGAGACCCAGTACTTC

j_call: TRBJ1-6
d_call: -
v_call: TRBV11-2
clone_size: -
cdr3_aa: CASSLGRENSPLHF
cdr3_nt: TGTGCCAGCAGCCTTGGGCGGGAGAATTCACCCCTCCACTTT